The 31 T cell receptor beta chains presented below share a single source sample, sequenced in a study of blood T cells in healthy people across ages. Primers used in a second PCR of roughly 6 to 11 cycles were a sample-barcoded 5' primer and a J-beta primer mix. TCRdb independently ran MiXCR on the 5' RACE reads; one entry per CDR3 protein. The sample lists over 1.5 million distinct CDR3 sequences; around half were seen once. The sequencing input was blood. These receptors originate from a woman between 40 and 50 years old in good health.

The chain employs TRBV3-1 and TRBJ2-3; perhaps D is TRBD1 or TRBD2 (7 bases each). Trimming stripped 4 bases from V and 0 bases from J, with 14 bases between. The CDR3 runs 16 residues. Germline V gives CDR1 LGHDT, CDR2 YNNKEL (reference sequence). The CDR3 coding sequence is TGTGCCAGCAGCCGACTCAGGGGGGGAAGCACAGATACGCAGTATTTT. Protein: CASSRLRGGSTDTQYF.

The gene calls are TRBV9 and TRBJ2-3; 9 nucleotides align to TRBD1. V lost 0 bases to trimming and J lost 5 bases; unmatched junction nucleotides: 10. The CDR3 length is 17 residues. Germline CDR1 reads SGDLS; CDR2 reads YYNGEE. The CDR3 spells CASSVASGTGILDTQYF. In DNA form, the CDR3 reads TGTGCCAGCAGCGTAGCTTCCGGGACAGGGATTCTAGATACGCAGTATTTT.

This clonotype has only a few counts. The chain carries TRBV7-2 and TRBJ2-3, with 14 bases lining up with TRBD2. V trimming: 5 bases; J trimming: 3 bases; junction bases outside the gene matches: 7. Germline V gives CDR1 SGHTA, CDR2 FQGNSA. This CDR3 is built from 17 residues. CDR3 region: CASSPPGLAGVTDTQYF. Here the CDR3 DNA reads TGTGCCAGCAGCCCCCCGGGACTAGCGGGGGTAACAGATACGCAGTATTTT. The whole variable domain, filled in from reference TRBV7-2 and TRBJ2-3, reads GAGVSQSPSNKVTEKGKDVELRCDPISGHTALYWYRQSLGQGLEFLIYFQGNSAPDKSGLPSDRFSAERTGGSVSTLTIQRTQQEDSAVYLCASSPPGLAGVTDTQYFGPGTRLTVL.

The table lists this clonotype with a count of one. V is TRBV5-6 and J is TRBJ2-4; weak D call: TRBD1 (6 bases). Deletions cut 2 bases from V and 7 bases from J, with 10 bases between. The CDR3 extends over 13 amino acids. CDR1 is SGHDT and CDR2 is YYEEEE in the germline V gene. CDR3 loop: CASSFTGMNIQYF. Here the CDR3 DNA reads TGTGCCAGCAGCTTCACAGGGATGAACATTCAGTACTTC. The whole variable domain, filled in from reference TRBV5-6 and TRBJ2-4, reads DAGVTQSPTHLIKTRGQQVTLRCSPKSGHDTVSWYQQALGQGPQFIFQYYEEEERQRGNFPDRFSGHQFPNYSSELNVNALLLGDSALYLCASSFTGMNIQYFGAGTRLSVL.

This clonotype was detected once. This chain links TRBV11-2 with TRBJ2-1; TRBD2 agrees at 14 bases. This CDR3 spans 19 amino acids. Germline V gene sequence: CDR1 SGHAT, CDR2 FQNNGV. After removal of 5 bases from V and 4 bases from J, the junction contained 13 bases not matched to a gene. CDR3 in amino acids: CASSIIGTSGGTSYNEQFF. The CDR3, as DNA: TGTGCCAGCAGCATAATAGGGACTAGCGGGGGAACCTCGTACAATGAGCAGTTCTTC.

The gene calls are TRBV10-3 and TRBJ2-5, with 9 bases aligning to TRBD2. This CDR3 spans 14 amino acids. Germline assignment: CDR1 ENHRY and CDR2 SYGVKD. Losses at the gene ends were 6 bases for V and 11 bases for J; bases not matched to a gene: 13. Here the CDR3 DNA reads TGTGCCATCAGCCCGGGACTAGCTTACAATGAGCAGTACTTC. Residues: CAISPGLAYNEQYF.

The chain recombines TRBV6-5 with TRBJ2-4; D is perhaps TRBD2 (5 bases). The V and J ends lost 2 bases and 13 bases respectively, with 12 bases between them. CDR3 length: 12 residues. The V gene's germline CDR1 is MNHEY and CDR2 SVGAGI. Written as DNA, the CDR3 is TGTGCCAGCAGTTACCCACTTGGGGAGCAGTACTTC. It specifies CASSYPLGEQYF.

The V call is TRBV28, the J call TRBJ2-7; D may be TRBD1 or TRBD2 (7 bases each). Trimming took 1 base from V and 4 from J, leaving 14 bases between them. The CDR3 spans 15 residues. The germline V gene encodes CDR1 MDHEN and CDR2 SYDVKM. Here the CDR3 reads CASSLFRGGGYEQYF. The DNA for the CDR3 is TGTGCCAGCAGTTTATTCAGGGGGGGGGGATACGAGCAGTACTTC. The full variable domain, rest sourced from reference TRBV28 and TRBJ2-7, is DVKVTQSSRYLVKRTGEKVFLECVQDMDHENMFWYRQDPGLGLRLIYFSYDVKMKEKGDIPEGYSVSREKKERFSLILESASTNQTSMYLCASSLFRGGGYEQYFGPGTRLTVT.

This clonotype appeared a few times. CDR3 in DNA: TGTGCCAGCAGTGAGCCCGCAACTAATGAAAAACTGTTTTTT. It yields the protein CASSEPATNEKLFF. V is TRBV6-1 and J is TRBJ1-4; D unresolved. The V and J ends lost 3 bases and 0 bases respectively, with 5 bases between them. Per the germline V gene, CDR1 is MNHNS and CDR2 is SASEGT. The CDR3 length is 14 residues.

This clonotype has just a few counts. The chain combines TRBV6-5 with TRBJ2-5, with 12 bases that match TRBD2. CDR1 MNHEY and CDR2 SVGAGI come from the germline V gene. The CDR3 has 17 residues. Trimming removed 2 bases from V and 2 bases from J; junction bases left unmatched: 6. The CDR3 DNA reads TGTGCCAGCAGTTACGGTCAACTAGCGGGGGGACAAGAGACCCAGTACTTC. Translation: CASSYGQLAGGQETQYF.

This chain links TRBV24-1 with TRBJ2-3, with 9 bases identical to TRBD2. The junction had 2 bases not matched to a gene; V was cut back by 4 bases and J by 1 base. CDR3 length: 15 residues. Germline V CDR1 and CDR2: KGHDR, SFDVKD. The CDR3 DNA follows: TGTGCCACCAGTGAGGTAGCGGGGGGCACAGATACGCAGTATTTT. Its protein product is CATSEVAGGTDTQYF.

DNA of the CDR3: TGTGCCACCTCCAGGGGGCTATCTAGCGAGCAGTACTTC. The encoded protein is CATSRGLSSEQYF. The J gene is TRBJ2-7, the V gene TRBV15; 8 nucleotides line up with TRBD1. The CDR3 length is 13 residues. The germline V gene has CDR1 LNHNV and CDR2 YYDKDF (reference sequence). Trimming removed 8 bases from V and 6 bases from J; junction bases left unmatched: 9.

Only a few counts were recorded for this clonotype. J is TRBJ2-7 and V is TRBV9; 9 nucleotides align to TRBD2. The last part of the DNA fits TRBJ2-5 better; the J call may be wrong. CDR1 is SGDLS and CDR2 is YYNGEE in the germline V gene. The CDR3 runs 17 residues. The CDR3 sequence: CASSVGLRGGGAETQYF. In DNA form, the CDR3 reads TGTGCCAGCAGCGTAGGACTCCGTGGCGGGGGGGCCGAGACCCAGTACTTC.

This clonotype appeared a few times. V usage is TRBV20-1 and J usage is TRBJ2-3, with 9 bases identical to TRBD2. The CDR3 has 13 residues. Germline CDR1 is DFQATT and CDR2 is SNEGSKA (reference sequence). V trimming: 3 bases; J trimming: 9 bases; junction bases outside the gene matches: 7. DNA for the CDR3: TGCAGTGCTAGGACTAGCGGCCGAGCGACGCAGTATTTT. Translated, it gives CSARTSGRATQYF.

This clonotype was seen only a few times. The chain joins TRBV7-2 to TRBJ2-3; tentative D call: TRBD2 (5 bases). The CDR3 is 16 residues long. CDR1 is SGHTA, CDR2 FQGNSA, per germline. V lost 1 base, J lost 1 base, and 12 bases lay in between. In nucleotides, the CDR3 is TGTGCCAGCAGCTTAGGAATCAGCGGCGGCACAGATACGCAGTATTTT. Its protein is CASSLGISGGTDTQYF.

The V and J genes are TRBV7-2 and TRBJ2-5; no firm D call. V was shortened by 3 bases and J by 2 bases, with 10 bases between the two germline ends. The V gene's germline CDR1 is SGHTA and CDR2 FQGNSA. There are 14 residues in the CDR3. The CDR3 reads CASSFYETQETQYF. Here the CDR3 DNA reads TGTGCCAGCAGCTTTTACGAGACACAAGAGACCCAGTACTTC. The full variable domain, rest sourced from reference TRBV7-2 and TRBJ2-5, is GAGVSQSPSNKVTEKGKDVELRCDPISGHTALYWYRQSLGQGLEFLIYFQGNSAPDKSGLPSDRFSAERTGGSVSTLTIQRTQQEDSAVYLCASSFYETQETQYFGPGTRLLVL.

This chain links TRBV6-5 with TRBJ2-2, with 12 bases lining up with TRBD2. V dropped 4 bases and J dropped 7; count of bases not matched to a gene: 7. This CDR3 comprises 16 residues. The germline V gene encodes CDR1 MNHEY and CDR2 SVGAGI. CDR3 sequence: CASSFASSGGGGELFF. The CDR3 DNA is TGTGCCAGCAGTTTCGCATCTAGCGGGGGGGGCGGGGAGCTGTTTTTT.

This clonotype was seen only a few times. This rearrangement joins TRBV4-3 to TRBJ2-3; 8 bases match TRBD2. Germline V gene sequence: CDR1 LGHNA, CDR2 YSLEER. V lost 2 bases and J lost 0; bases outside the gene matches: 4. This CDR3 spans 16 amino acids. The CDR3 DNA sequence: TGCGCCAGCAGCCAAAGGGAGCGGGGGAGCACAGATACGCAGTATTTT. Its protein product is CASSQRERGSTDTQYF.

This chain connects TRBV12-3 or TRBV12-4 to TRBJ2-7; 7 positions agree with TRBD1. Trimming cost V 3 bases and J 9 bases; bases outside gene matches: 8. This CDR3 is 13 amino acids long. The CDR3 sequence: CASSFNRGGRQYF. DNA of the CDR3: TGTGCCAGCAGTTTTAACAGAGGGGGCAGGCAGTACTTC.

This rearrangement joins TRBV20-1 to TRBJ1-2, with D possibly TRBD1 on 5 matching bases. With 2 bases removed from V and 2 bases from J, the gap between germline ends came to 9 bases. Looked up from germline, CDR1 is DFQATT and CDR2 is SNEGSKA (reference sequence). The CDR3 is 13 residues long. CDR3 nucleotides: TGCAGTGCTAGAACAGGAACAAACTATGGCTACACCTTC. This gives the protein CSARTGTNYGYTF.

This sequence joins TRBV20-1 and TRBJ2-3, with 8 bases matching TRBD2. V trimming: 1 base; J trimming: 0 bases; junction bases outside the gene matches: 6. CDR1 is DFQATT, CDR2 SNEGSKA, per germline (reference sequence). This CDR3 comprises 16 residues. CDR3: CSARGEQRGSTDTQYF. CDR3 nucleotide sequence: TGCAGTGCTAGAGGGGAGCAGCGGGGGAGCACAGATACGCAGTATTTT.

V is TRBV2 and J is TRBJ1-6; no clear D gene. The CDR3 sequence is 13 residues long. V dropped 4 bases and J dropped 8 bases, with 9 bases sitting between them. Germline CDR1 reads SNHLY; CDR2 reads FYNNEI. The CDR3 loop is CASSVKLDSPLHF. In DNA, the CDR3 is TGTGCCAGCAGTGTTAAGTTGGATTCACCCCTCCACTTT. The entire variable domain, with the rest obtained from reference TRBV2 and TRBJ1-6, is as follows: EPEVTQTPSHQVTQMGQEVILRCVPISNHLYFYWYRQILGQKVEFLVSFYNNEISEKSEIFDDQFSVERPDGSNFTLKIRSTKLEDSAMYFCASSVKLDSPLHFGNGTRLTVT.

The rearrangement joins TRBV20-1 to TRBJ2-1; D is tentatively TRBD1 or TRBD2 (5 bases each). This CDR3 is 11 amino acids long. Trimming stripped 3 bases from V and 9 bases from J, with 9 bases between. From germline, CDR1 is DFQATT and CDR2 SNEGSKA (reference sequence). The CDR3 nucleotides read TGCAGTGCTAGCGGGGCACTTGAGCAGTTCTTC. As protein: CSASGALEQFF.

The chain carries TRBV5-1 and TRBJ2-5; D unclear. CDR1 SGHRS and CDR2 YFSETQ come from the germline V gene. The CDR3 spans 16 residues. V was trimmed by 4 bases and J by 1 base, leaving 17 bases between them. The CDR3 is CASSTNSDGLQETQYF. CDR3 sequence (DNA): TGCGCCAGCAGCACAAACTCGGACGGGCTCCAAGAGACCCAGTACTTC.

This clonotype has just one count. The V call is TRBV2, the J call TRBJ1-2; no firm D call. Trimming stripped 4 bases from V and 8 bases from J, with 14 bases between. The germline gives CDR1 SNHLY, CDR2 FYNNEI. CDR3 length: 13 amino acids. DNA for the CDR3: TGTGCCAGCAGTGGGACTCCGAGGAGCGGCTACACCTTC. Its translation is CASSGTPRSGYTF.

The J gene is TRBJ2-1, the V gene TRBV6-2 or TRBV6-3, with TRBD2 matching 7 bases. Per germline, CDR1 MNHEY and CDR2 SVGEGT. V shed 0 bases, J shed 0 bases, and the junction held 5 bases outside the gene matches. The CDR3 runs to 17 residues. The CDR3 nucleotides read TGTGCCAGCAGTTACTCTCTAGCGGCCAGCTCCTACAATGAGCAGTTCTTC. Residues: CASSYSLAASSYNEQFF.

CDR3 nucleotides: TGTGCCAGCAGTTACTCGAGACAGTCGGTCGAGACCCAGTACTTC. It specifies CASSYSRQSVETQYF. The V and J genes are TRBV6-5 and TRBJ2-5, with a weak D call TRBD1 (5 bases). Germline CDR1 reads MNHEY; CDR2 reads SVGAGI. V was shortened by 0 bases and J by 5 bases, with 13 bases between the two germline ends. The CDR3 contains 15 residues.

This chain uses TRBV25-1 with TRBJ1-1, with unresolved D. V was trimmed by 10 bases and J by 1 base, leaving 10 bases between them. The length of the CDR3 is 12 residues. Germline assignment: CDR1 MGHDK and CDR2 SYGVNS. The CDR3 nucleotides read TGTGCCACCGGACGGGGGAACACTGAAGCTTTCTTT. Translation: CATGRGNTEAFF.

The V call is TRBV29-1, the J call TRBJ2-5; 9 bases line up with TRBD2. With V trimmed by 6 bases and J by 0 bases, 8 bases remained unmatched. CDR1 SQVTM and CDR2 ANQGSEA come from the germline V gene. The CDR3 is made up of 15 amino acids. In DNA form, the CDR3 reads TGCAGCGTACGAGAAGCGGGGGGAAACCAAGAGACCCAGTACTTC. Translated: CSVREAGGNQETQYF.

This clonotype turned up a few times. A much larger clonotype is one base distant, so this may be a read error. The chain recombines TRBV2 with TRBJ1-6, with TRBD1 as a possible D gene (6 bases). Germline V gives CDR1 SNHLY, CDR2 FYNNEI. The CDR3 consists of 15 residues. Trimming removed 4 bases from V and 8 bases from J, with 15 bases in between. Here the CDR3 reads CASSGWGPPYSPLHF. For the CDR3, the DNA is TGTGCCAGCAGTGGATGGGGGCCTCCTTATTCACCCCTCCACTTT.

This clonotype appeared a few times. The chain employs TRBV6-5 and TRBJ2-4; no definite D call. CDR1 is MNHEY, CDR2 SVGAGI, per germline. V dropped 0 bases and J dropped 3 bases, with 9 bases sitting between them. CDR3 length equals 15 residues. CDR3 sequence: CASSYSALGKNIQYF. In DNA, the CDR3 is TGTGCCAGCAGTTACTCGGCATTGGGCAAAAACATTCAGTACTTC.